Below, one TCR beta chain is given with its context. Antigen unknown. Via MiXCR, TCRdb re-called the reads, giving one row per CDR3 protein. The table shows approximately 270,000 distinct CDR3 sequences, with less than 25% occurring only once. The CDR3 covers 15 residues. Per the germline V gene, CDR1 is LGHNA and CDR2 is YSLEER. V lost 0 bases and J 6 bases, leaving 14 bases between the germline ends. This sample is part of a study of T cell repertoires in cytomegalovirus infection. Overall study findings and caveats: Dominating the ex vivo response were TCR beta clonotypes that were CMV-specific and HLA-C-restricted.

The source material was cultured PBMCs, sampled from culture after CMV antigen stimulation. The gene calls are TRBV4-3 and TRBJ1-2, with D possibly TRBD1 on 5 matching bases. This clonotype was obtained from a human donor in good health (CMV status not recorded). Some clones in this sample may be carry-over from other donors' samples. Here the CDR3 DNA reads TGCGCCAGCAGCCAAGAGGACGGGGCGGAGAATGGCTACACCTTC. It specifies CASSQEDGAENGYTF.